The 16 T cell receptor beta chains below all came from one sample that was sequenced in a study of T-cell memory formation after mild COVID-19. TCRdb itself ran the 5' RACE reads through MiXCR, one entry per CDR3 protein. Here the sample spans around 450,000 distinct CDR3 sequences, 24% being singletons. The material sequenced was PBMCs or a T cell subset sorted from them (not recorded which). These receptor sequences come from an adult woman who had mild COVID-19 (a few samples of this study predate the infection). Cell type and time point are not known.

J is TRBJ1-1 and V is TRBV29-1, with 10 bases aligning to TRBD1. The CDR3 totals 12 residues. Germline CDR1 is SQVTM and CDR2 is ANQGSEA. V shed 7 bases and J 7 bases; nucleotides not matched to a gene: 6. The CDR3 coding sequence is TGCAGCGGACTGGGACAGGGGATTGAAGCTTTCTTT. Amino acid sequence: CSGLGQGIEAFF.

This clonotype was seen many times. The J gene is TRBJ2-7, the V gene TRBV5-1; the match to TRBD2 covers 7 bases. CDR1 is SGHRS, CDR2 YFSETQ, per germline. J lost 2 bases, V lost 5 bases, and 4 bases had no gene match. CDR3 length: 13 residues. In DNA, the CDR3 is TGCGCCAGCAGGTGGGGGGGAACCTACGAGCAGTACTTC. Its protein product is CASRWGGTYEQYF. Full variable domain (missing parts from reference TRBV5-1 and TRBJ2-7): KAGVTQTPRYLIKTRGQQVTLSCSPISGHRSVSWYQQTPGQGLQFLFEYFSETQRNKGNFPGRFSGRQFSNSRSEMNVSTLELGDSALYLCASRWGGTYEQYFGPGTRLTVT.

This rearrangement joins TRBV5-1 to TRBJ1-1, with D hard to call. V lost 4 bases and J 4 bases, leaving 11 bases between the germline ends. Germline CDR1 is SGHRS and CDR2 is YFSETQ. This CDR3 has 13 residues. The DNA of the CDR3 is TGCGCCAGCAGCGTGGGAGGGAGCACTGAAGCTTTCTTT. Its translation is CASSVGGSTEAFF.

Many counts were recorded for this clonotype. J is TRBJ2-5 and V is TRBV7-6; possible D gene TRBD1, 6 bases. Trimming shortened V by 3 bases and J by 5 bases, and 19 bases separated the two germline ends. The CDR3 consists of 16 residues. Per the germline V gene, CDR1 is SGHVS and CDR2 is FNYEAQ. The CDR3 DNA follows: TGTGCCAGCAGCTTCGAGACAGGAAGGGGTGGGGAGACCCAGTACTTC. The encoded protein is CASSFETGRGGETQYF.

The gene calls are TRBV2 and TRBJ2-4; weak D call: TRBD2 (7 bases). Germline values: CDR1 SNHLY, CDR2 FYNNEI. The CDR3 sequence is 16 residues long. The germline V and J ends were trimmed by 3 bases and 1 base, with 13 bases remaining between them. The CDR3 DNA is TGTGCCAGCAGTGACAGGGGAGGGTGGGCCAAAAACATTCAGTACTTC. This sequence encodes CASSDRGGWAKNIQYF. The variable domain in full, with the rest retrieved from reference TRBV2 and TRBJ2-4, is EPEVTQTPSHQVTQMGQEVILRCVPISNHLYFYWYRQILGQKVEFLVSFYNNEISEKSEIFDDQFSVERPDGSNFTLKIRSTKLEDSAMYFCASSDRGGWAKNIQYFGAGTRLSVL.

CDR3 in DNA: TGCGCCAGCAGCCAAGGTGGGACTAGCGGGGAGACCCAGTACTTC. Translation: CASSQGGTSGETQYF. The rearrangement uses TRBV4-1 and TRBJ2-5; 12 nucleotides align to TRBD2. Trimming cost V 1 base and J 5 bases; bases outside gene matches: 2. This CDR3 has 15 residues. Germline V lookup: CDR1 MGHRA, CDR2 YSYEKL.

The rearrangement joins TRBV5-6 to TRBJ1-2; 8 nucleotides align to TRBD1. Losses at the gene ends were 3 bases for V and 4 bases for J; bases not matched to a gene: 14. Germline V gives CDR1 SGHDT, CDR2 YYEEEE. The CDR3 totals 17 residues. The chain's CDR3 is CASSWGETGALSYGYTF. CDR3 coding DNA: TGTGCCAGCAGCTGGGGGGAGACAGGGGCTCTAAGCTATGGCTACACCTTC.

The table lists this clonotype with a few counts. J is TRBJ1-2 and V is TRBV29-1; D gene unclear. The CDR3 contains 13 residues. V lost 5 bases to trimming and J lost 8 bases, with 18 bases between them. Germline-derived CDR1 and CDR2 are SQVTM and ANQGSEA. CDR3: CSVLFRSQGGYTF. The CDR3 nucleotides are TGCAGCGTTTTATTCCGGTCTCAAGGGGGCTACACCTTC.

CDR3 bases: TGTGCCAGCAGTGAAGAGGGTAGCGGGAGTTTAACAGATACGCAGTATTTT. Residues: CASSEEGSGSLTDTQYF. The V gene is TRBV2, the J gene TRBJ2-3; 9 bases agree with TRBD2. Germline CDR1 reads SNHLY; CDR2 reads FYNNEI. V shed 1 base, J shed 3 bases, and the junction held 8 bases outside the gene matches. The CDR3 has 17 residues. Based on the CDR3 plus reference TRBV2 and TRBJ2-3, the full variable domain is EPEVTQTPSHQVTQMGQEVILRCVPISNHLYFYWYRQILGQKVEFLVSFYNNEISEKSEIFDDQFSVERPDGSNFTLKIRSTKLEDSAMYFCASSEEGSGSLTDTQYFGPGTRLTVL.

The J gene is TRBJ1-2, the V gene TRBV13; D is uncertain. The CDR3 loop spans 15 amino acids. Trimming left V 5 bases short and J 4 bases short, with 17 bases between. The germline V gene has CDR1 PRHDT and CDR2 FYEKMQ (reference sequence). The DNA of the CDR3 is TGTGCCAGCAGCAGCCGGGCACCAAGAACCTATGGCTACACCTTC. This gives the protein CASSSRAPRTYGYTF.

This clonotype was observed once. V usage is TRBV6-1 and J usage is TRBJ2-7, with 8 bases identical to TRBD1. The V gene end was trimmed by 8 bases and the J gene end by 2 bases; junction bases not matched to a gene: 5. Germline-derived CDR1 and CDR2 are MNHNS and SASEGT. The CDR3 contains 13 residues. CDR3 sequence (DNA): TGTGCCAGCCGGGACAGGCCCGCCTACGAGCAGTACTTC. Encoded protein: CASRDRPAYEQYF.

The V call is TRBV7-2, the J call TRBJ2-4; TRBD2 aligns across 11 bases. The CDR3 loop spans 17 amino acids. Germline V gene data show CDR1 as SGHTA and CDR2 as FQGNSA. The trim removed 0 bases at V and 4 bases at J, leaving 5 bases unmatched. CDR3 residues: CASSLAGLADHKNIQYF. CDR3 sequence (DNA): TGTGCCAGCAGCTTAGCGGGACTAGCGGACCATAAAAACATTCAGTACTTC.

V is TRBV6-6 and J is TRBJ2-5, with TRBD1 matching over 7 bases. The CDR3 has 13 amino acids. The V gene's germline CDR1 is MNHNY and CDR2 SVGAGI (reference sequence). J lost 3 bases, V lost 6 bases, and 4 bases had no gene match. In DNA form, the CDR3 reads TGTGCCAGCAGGCCTGGGACAGAAGAGACCCAGTACTTC. Protein: CASRPGTEETQYF.

The chain joins TRBV21-1 to TRBJ1-1. TRBV21-1 is designated a pseudogene. This CDR3 is 14 amino acids long. Here the CDR3 reads CASSKALWNTEAFF. CDR3 coding DNA: TGTGCCAGCAGCAAAGCGCTTTGGAACACTGAAGCTTTCTTT.

V and J are TRBV6-5 and TRBJ1-6; TRBD1 aligns across 7 bases. In germline, CDR1 is MNHEY, CDR2 SVGAGI. The CDR3 covers 15 residues. V dropped 5 bases and J dropped 8; count of bases not matched to a gene: 9. The CDR3 sequence: CASSVQGNSDSPLHF. DNA for the CDR3: TGTGCCAGCAGTGTACAGGGGAATTCGGATTCACCCCTCCACTTT.

The J gene is TRBJ2-1, the V gene TRBV6-6; 14 nucleotides align to TRBD2. CDR1 MNHNY and CDR2 SVGAGI come from the germline V gene (reference sequence). The CDR3 has 19 amino acids. With V trimmed by 2 bases and J by 5 bases, 11 bases remained unmatched. The CDR3 loop reads CASSYTGTSGRFPDNEQFF. The CDR3 nucleotides read TGTGCCAGCAGTTACACCGGGACTAGCGGGAGATTCCCAGACAATGAGCAGTTCTTC.